This entry lists 12 T cell receptor beta chains sequenced from one sample in a study of cytomegalovirus exposure and HLA in healthy donors. Produced via immunoSEQ multiplex PCR; TCRdb's table is partial and in-frame only. The sample carries 150,000 to 200,000 clones, 65% to 90% recorded once. The sequenced material came from PBMCs. The receptors derive from a woman aged 25 to 45 in good health and CMV-seropositive.

The V call is TRBV5-1, the J call TRBJ1-4; TRBD1 might be the D (6 bases). The CDR3 has 15 amino acids. The V end lost 5 bases, the J end lost 0 bases, and 11 bases lay between the germline ends. Looked up from germline, CDR1 is SGHRS and CDR2 is YFSETQ. The CDR3 sequence is CASSYQGTTNEKLFF. The CDR3 DNA reads as TGCGCCAGCAGTTATCAGGGGACAACTAATGAAAAACTGTTTTTT.

In this sample, this clone turned up a few times. The chain uses TRBV6-1 and TRBJ1-5; the match to TRBD1 covers 7 bases. Germline CDR1 and CDR2: MNHNS and SASEGT. This CDR3 comprises 15 residues. V shed 10 bases and J 4 bases; nucleotides not matched to a gene: 13. The CDR3 nucleotides are TGTGCCACGTTATTCTCCGGGACAGCGAATCAGCCCCAGCATTTT. The encoded protein is CATLFSGTANQPQHF.

This sequence joins TRBV5-6 and TRBJ2-1; the D gene is possibly TRBD2 (6 bases). This CDR3 has 15 residues. Germline V gene lookup returns CDR1 SGHDT and CDR2 YYEEEE. Trimming shortened V by 4 bases and J by 0 bases, and 11 bases separated the two germline ends. CDR3 in amino acids: CASSGLALSYNEQFF. The CDR3 DNA reads as TGTGCCAGCAGCGGTCTAGCGCTCTCCTACAATGAGCAGTTCTTC.

This clone was seen just once. This chain links TRBV5-6 with TRBJ1-4; D uncertain. Germline CDR1 reads SGHDT; CDR2 reads YYEEEE. The germline V and J ends were trimmed by 2 bases and 10 bases, with 9 bases remaining between them. The CDR3 is 12 amino acids. The CDR3 reads CASSFRSGKLFF. CDR3 sequence (DNA): TGTGCCAGCAGCTTTAGGTCGGGAAAACTGTTTTTT. Full variable domain (remainder filled in from reference TRBV5-6 and TRBJ1-4): DAGVTQSPTHLIKTRGQQVTLRCSPKSGHDTVSWYQQALGQGPQFIFQYYEEEERQRGNFPDRFSGHQFPNYSSELNVNALLLGDSALYLCASSFRSGKLFFGSGTQLSVL.

The chain couples TRBV7-9 to TRBJ1-1; a weak D match, TRBD1 (5 bases). The CDR3 has 15 residues. V was pared by 8 bases and J by 1 base, with 17 bases between. From germline, CDR1 is SEHNR and CDR2 FQNEAQ (reference sequence). DNA of the CDR3: TGTGCCAGCGGGATCGGGTTTCAGGGGAACACTGAAGCTTTCTTT. Protein: CASGIGFQGNTEAFF.

This chain joins TRBV18 and TRBJ2-2, with D possibly matching TRBD2 (6 bases). Trimming pared 2 bases from V and 1 base from J, leaving 8 bases between. CDR1 is KGHSH and CDR2 is LQKENI in the germline V gene. The CDR3 has 15 residues. The CDR3 sequence is CASSPAGLNTGELFF. As DNA, the CDR3 is TGTGCCAGCTCACCAGCGGGATTGAACACCGGGGAGCTGTTTTTT.

The rearrangement uses TRBV11-2 and TRBJ2-7; TRBD2 matches 7 bases. The CDR3 runs to 13 residues. CDR1 SGHAT and CDR2 FQNNGV come from the germline V gene. V lost 7 bases, J lost 7 bases, and 10 bases stayed unmatched. For the CDR3, the DNA is TGTGCCAGCAACCACGCCCGGGGAGGGGAGCAGTACTTC. It codes for CASNHARGGEQYF.

This clone has just a few counts. The genes are TRBV5-1 and TRBJ2-7, with D maybe TRBD2 (6 bases). The germline CDR1 and CDR2 sequences are SGHRS and YFSETQ. Trimming shortened V by 4 bases and J by 6 bases, and 14 bases separated the two germline ends. The CDR3 runs 13 residues. The chain's CDR3 is CASSPQSGGEQYF. CDR3 nucleotides: TGCGCCAGCAGCCCCCAGTCCGGGGGCGAGCAGTACTTC.

This chain links TRBV29-1 with TRBJ2-2; D is possibly TRBD2 (6 bases). V was clipped by 6 bases and J by 7 bases, with 27 bases between them. CDR1 SQVTM and CDR2 ANQGSEA come from the germline V gene. The CDR3 length is 17 residues. The CDR3: CSVTLYGPGLLSGELFF. CDR3 bases: TGCAGCGTCACCCTCTACGGGCCGGGACTTTTGAGCGGGGAGCTGTTTTTT.

J is TRBJ1-2 and V is TRBV19; D is undetermined. The CDR3 sequence is 13 residues long. CDR1 is LNHDA, CDR2 SQIVND, per germline (reference sequence). V lost 3 bases and J 8 bases, leaving 13 bases between the germline ends. CDR3 sequence (DNA): TGTGCCAGTAGTATCTTCGGCCGGGGAGGCTACACCTTC. Residues: CASSIFGRGGYTF.

The J gene is TRBJ2-1, the V gene TRBV10-3; the D gene is possibly TRBD2 (7 bases). CDR3 size: 14 residues. V was pared by 3 bases and J by 4 bases, with 10 bases between. Germline CDR1 ENHRY, CDR2 SYGVKD. In DNA, the CDR3 is TGTGCCATCAGTGAAGGGGGGGATTACAATGAGCAGTTCTTC. Translating gives CAISEGGDYNEQFF.

V gene TRBV7-2 combines with J gene TRBJ2-1; the D gene is possibly TRBD2 (6 bases). V lost 5 bases to trimming and J lost 8 bases, with 22 bases between them. Germline-derived CDR1 and CDR2 are SGHTA and FQGNSA. The CDR3 runs to 16 residues. The DNA for the CDR3 is TGTGCCAGCAGCCCCCCCCCGGGACTCGGCGGGTATGAGCAGTTCTTC. Amino acid sequence: CASSPPPGLGGYEQFF.